A single sample is the source of the 9 T cell receptor beta chains below, sequenced in a study of T-cell memory formation after mild COVID-19. TCRdb analysed the 5' RACE reads with MiXCR anew, one entry per CDR3 protein. Here the sample spans roughly 170,000 distinct CDR3 sequences, less than 20% being singletons. Specimen: PBMCs or a T cell subset sorted from them (not recorded which). Every receptor here comes from a man between 18 and 29 years old who had mild COVID-19 (a few samples of this study predate the infection). Cell type and time point are not known.

The rearrangement uses TRBV12-3 or TRBV12-4 and TRBJ2-7; 10 positions agree with TRBD1. The V gene end was trimmed by 3 bases and the J gene end by 6 bases; junction bases not matched to a gene: 5. The CDR3 consists of 14 residues. The CDR3 here is CASSLGTGEGEQYF. The CDR3 nucleotides read TGTGCCAGCAGTTTGGGGACAGGGGAGGGCGAGCAGTACTTC.

This rearrangement joins TRBV7-8 to TRBJ1-1; D not resolved. The germline gives CDR1 SGHVS, CDR2 FQNEAQ. CDR3 size: 13 residues. V was shortened by 3 bases and J by 1 base, with 6 bases between the two germline ends. In DNA, the CDR3 is TGTGCCAGCAGCTTGTATACGAACACTGAAGCTTTCTTT. It codes for CASSLYTNTEAFF.

This clonotype has ten or more counts. The rearrangement links TRBV7-2 to TRBJ1-1; D gene ambiguous. The CDR3 is made up of 13 amino acids. V was pared by 3 bases and J by 0 bases, with 5 bases between. The germline V gene has CDR1 SGHTA and CDR2 FQGNSA. CDR3 coding DNA: TGTGCCAGCAGCTTTTCGCTGAACACTGAAGCTTTCTTT. It encodes CASSFSLNTEAFF.

There are many counts of this clonotype. V usage is TRBV7-2 and J usage is TRBJ2-2; TRBD1 or TRBD2 may be the D gene (6 bases each). The V gene lost 1 base and the J gene lost 5 bases, with 17 bases spanning the gap. CDR1 SGHTA and CDR2 FQGNSA come from the germline V gene. The CDR3 contains 17 residues. The CDR3 loop reads CASSLGDFGGRTGELFF. Here the CDR3 DNA reads TGTGCCAGCAGCTTAGGGGACTTCGGGGGCCGGACCGGGGAGCTGTTTTTT.

This clonotype was detected ten times or more. This chain uses TRBV29-1 with TRBJ2-3, with D unclear. Trimming left V 7 bases short and J 0 bases short, with 14 bases between. Germline V gene lookup returns CDR1 SQVTM and CDR2 ANQGSEA. This CDR3 is built from 14 residues. The DNA for the CDR3 is TGCAGCGCTAGGCAGCAAGCTAGCACAGATACGCAGTATTTT. Protein: CSARQQASTDTQYF.

V is TRBV4-1 and J is TRBJ2-7; a possible D gene is TRBD2 (5 bases). From germline, CDR1 is MGHRA and CDR2 YSYEKL. The germline V and J ends were trimmed by 4 bases and 1 base, with 11 bases remaining between them. The CDR3 length is 14 residues. Written as DNA, the CDR3 is TGCGCCAGCAGCCTCAAGGGAGAGTCCTACGAGCAGTACTTC. This translates into CASSLKGESYEQYF.

This clonotype has more than one count but fewer than ten. The chain combines TRBV2 with TRBJ1-2; weak D call: TRBD1 (6 bases). V lost 8 bases and J 8 bases, leaving 15 bases between the germline ends. The CDR3 is 12 residues long. Germline V CDR1 and CDR2: SNHLY, FYNNEI. The CDR3 coding sequence is TGTGCCAGCGAGGGGGGGGTTGAGGGCTACACCTTC. It encodes CASEGGVEGYTF.

This clonotype was recorded a few times. This chain links TRBV7-2 with TRBJ2-7; TRBD2 aligns across 7 bases. V was clipped by 5 bases and J by 1 base; unmatched bases: 5. CDR3 length equals 14 residues. CDR1 and CDR2 (germline): SGHTA, FQGNSA. The CDR3 DNA follows: TGTGCCAGCAGCCAGCGGGGTCTATCCTACGAGCAGTACTTC. This encodes CASSQRGLSYEQYF.

This clonotype was seen more than once but under ten times. The CDR3 spells CASSSGLAGLSTDTQYF. The CDR3 region has the DNA TGCGCCAGCAGCTCCGGACTAGCGGGGCTAAGCACAGATACGCAGTATTTT. V is TRBV5-1 and J is TRBJ2-3; TRBD2 aligns across 12 bases. V trimming: 3 bases; J trimming: 0 bases; junction bases outside the gene matches: 5. The CDR3 loop spans 17 amino acids. In germline, CDR1 is SGHRS, CDR2 YFSETQ.